These T cell receptor beta chains were read from a single sample in a study of blood T cell repertoires in COVID-19. TCRdb's table, derived via immunoSEQ multiplex PCR, lists solely in-frame clones and lacks some. The repertoire consists of about 150,000 clones, with approximately 86% occurring once and the leading ten covering approximately 2.4%. The sequenced sample consisted of peripheral blood. These receptors came from a woman aged 70 to 79 with acute or convalescent COVID-19. CDR3s include the opening cysteine and the closing phenylalanine or tryptophan. Fields, in order: CDR3 protein, CDR3 DNA, J gene, V gene, D gene, clone size. The D gene is left open where the match is weak. Clone size is stated in some rows and not others, as once, few, many or a class when expanded.

CDR3: CASSQDQGARGYTF
DNA: TGCGCCAGCAGCCAAGATCAGGGGGCGCGTGGCTACACCTTC
J: TRBJ1-2
V: TRBV4-1
D: TRBD1
size: .

CDR3: CASSLTGVNIQYF
DNA: TGTGCCAGCAGTCTGACTGGAGTAAACATTCAGTACTTC
J: TRBJ2-4
V: TRBV25-1
D: .
size: few

CDR3: CASTRFPLGQGGQPQHF
DNA: TGTGCCAGTACCCGATTCCCCCTGGGACAGGGGGGTCAGCCCCAGCATTTT
J: TRBJ1-5
V: TRBV19
D: TRBD1
size: .

CDR3: CASSLGGYAGNTIYF
DNA: TGTGCCAGCAGTTTAGGGGGGTATGCTGGAAACACCATATATTTT
J: TRBJ1-3
V: TRBV28
D: .
size: .

CDR3: CASSLAGGGYTF
DNA: TGTGCCAGCAGCCTGGCGGGAGGGGGCTACACCTTC
J: TRBJ1-2
V: TRBV28
D: .
size: .

CDR3: CASREGGALPGAFF
DNA: TGTGCCAGTAGGGAGGGGGGGGCCCTTCCAGGAGCTTTCTTT
J: TRBJ1-1
V: TRBV19
D: .
size: .

CDR3: CASSLEGASGGPPTRNEQFF
DNA: TGTGCCAGCAGCTTAGAAGGGGCTAGCGGGGGGCCCCCGACGAGGAATGAGCAGTTCTTC
J: TRBJ2-1
V: TRBV11-2
D: TRBD2
size: .

CDR3: CASSLPSGGDGIRQYF
DNA: TGTGCCAGCAGTCTACCCTCGGGGGGCGATGGGATTAGGCAGTATTTT
J: TRBJ2-3
V: TRBV27
D: .
size: .

CDR3: CAISDWEGKNYGYTF
DNA: TGTGCCATCAGTGATTGGGAGGGGAAGAACTATGGCTACACCTTC
J: TRBJ1-2
V: TRBV10-3
D: .
size: .

CDR3: CASSLSVGGQPQHF
DNA: TGCGCCAGCAGCTTGTCCGTAGGGGGTCAGCCCCAGCATTTT
J: TRBJ1-5
V: TRBV5-1
D: .
size: .

CDR3: CASRSGFAYNSPLHF
DNA: TGTGCCAGCCGATCAGGGTTCGCCTATAATTCACCCCTCCACTTT
J: TRBJ1-6
V: TRBV28
D: .
size: .

CDR3: CASSLGRGLGEKLFF
DNA: TGTGCCAGCAGCTTGGGAAGGGGGCTCGGAGAAAAACTGTTTTTT
J: TRBJ1-4
V: TRBV5-6
D: TRBD1
size: .

CDR3: CSGVHQGRGTEAFF
DNA: TGCAGCGGAGTACACCAGGGGCGAGGCACTGAAGCTTTCTTT
J: TRBJ1-1
V: TRBV29-1
D: .
size: .

CDR3: CASSVVPLSSYNSPLHF
DNA: TGTGCCAGCAGCGTGGTCCCGTTGAGCTCCTATAATTCACCCCTCCACTTT
J: TRBJ1-6
V: TRBV9
D: .
size: .

CDR3: CASSLLGTKSNQPQHF
DNA: TGTGCCAGCAGTTTATTAGGGACAAAAAGCAATCAGCCCCAGCATTTT
J: TRBJ1-5
V: TRBV28
D: .
size: .

CDR3: CASSPRTSGGLGYNEQFF
DNA: TGTGCCAGCAGTCCCCGGACTAGCGGGGGGTTGGGCTACAATGAGCAGTTCTTC
J: TRBJ2-1
V: TRBV27
D: TRBD2
size: .

CDR3: CASSLAASGSTDTQYF
DNA: TGCGCCAGCAGCTTGGCGGCTAGCGGGTCCACAGATACGCAGTATTTT
J: TRBJ2-3
V: TRBV5-1
D: TRBD2
size: .

CDR3: CASSQGVGATTDTQYF
DNA: TGTGCCAGCAGCCAAGGGGTGGGGGCGACCACAGATACGCAGTATTTT
J: TRBJ2-3
V: TRBV3-1/TRBV3-2
D: .
size: .

CDR3: CASSQEGGLSNSPLHF
DNA: TGCGCCAGCAGCCAAGAAGGTGGGCTTTCAAATTCACCCCTCCACTTT
J: TRBJ1-6
V: TRBV4-1
D: .
size: .

CDR3: CASSQDWGVEQYF
DNA: TGTGCCAGCAGCCAAGATTGGGGGGTCGAGCAGTACTTC
J: TRBJ2-7
V: TRBV3-1/TRBV3-2
D: .
size: .

CDR3: CASSLGGGNPTLNTEAFF
DNA: TGCGCCAGCAGCCTGGGCGGCGGGAATCCTACCTTGAACACTGAAGCTTTCTTT
J: TRBJ1-1
V: TRBV5-1
D: .
size: .

CDR3: CASSLGQGGTHGYTF
DNA: TGTGCCAGCAGCTTGGGACAGGGGGGAACGCATGGCTACACCTTC
J: TRBJ1-2
V: TRBV13
D: TRBD1
size: .

CDR3: CASSVPLRGGTDTQYF
DNA: TGTGCCAGCAGCGTCCCTCTTCGCGGGGGAACTGATACGCAGTATTTT
J: TRBJ2-3
V: TRBV9
D: TRBD2
size: .

CDR3: CASSVEGGGTDTQYF
DNA: TGTGCCAGCAGCGTAGAGGGGGGGGGCACAGATACGCAGTATTTT
J: TRBJ2-3
V: TRBV9
D: .
size: .

CDR3: CASSFQRSRGSDTEAFF
DNA: TGTGCCAGCAGCTTTCAACGGTCCAGGGGATCGGACACTGAAGCTTTCTTT
J: TRBJ1-1
V: TRBV7-2
D: .
size: .